The 6 T cell receptor beta chains in this list originate from one sample, sequenced in a study of CD8 T cells in Susac syndrome. The RNA input was roughly 0.45 to 1 ug, and it was reverse transcribed with random hexamers. TCRdb re-called the immunoSEQ multiplex PCR reads through MiXCR, storing one row per CDR3 protein. The sample includes about 120,000 distinct CDR3 sequences, more than 90% of them seen just once. The sequenced sample consisted of CD8+ T cells from PBMCs. Every receptor here comes from a human donor with Susac syndrome.

This clonotype was picked up one time. The rearrangement uses TRBV3-1 and TRBJ1-2; TRBD1 agrees at 7 bases. The V gene's germline CDR1 is LGHDT and CDR2 YNNKEL (reference sequence). This CDR3 comprises 19 residues. Trimming cost V 0 bases and J 2 bases; bases outside gene matches: 15. For the CDR3, the DNA is TGTGCCAGCAGCCAAGATTTGGGGACAGAGATGAACCACAACTATGGCTACACCTTC. This encodes CASSQDLGTEMNHNYGYTF. Full variable domain (missing parts from reference TRBV3-1 and TRBJ1-2): DTAVSQTPKYLVTQMGNDKSIKCEQNLGHDTMYWYKQDSKKFLKIMFSYNNKELIINETVPNRFSPKSPDKAHLNLHINSLELGDSAVYFCASSQDLGTEMNHNYGYTFGSGTRLTVV.

The V gene is TRBV11-2, the J gene TRBJ2-7; D call uncertain. The CDR3 loop spans 13 amino acids. V was cut by 0 bases and J by 2 bases, with 5 bases left in between. Looked up from germline, CDR1 is SGHAT and CDR2 is FQNNGV. The CDR3 DNA sequence: TGTGCCAGCAGCTTAGAGGTGACCTACGAGCAGTACTTC. This sequence encodes CASSLEVTYEQYF.

V usage is TRBV6-9 and J usage is TRBJ1-4; D may be TRBD1 (5 bases). V lost 5 bases and J 0 bases, leaving 10 bases between the germline ends. The CDR3 is made up of 15 amino acids. Germline values: CDR1 MNHGY, CDR2 SVAAGI. The DNA of the CDR3 is TGTGCCAGCAGTCAAGCGGGGGCAACTAATGAAAAACTGTTTTTT. This encodes CASSQAGATNEKLFF.

The chain joins TRBV20-1 to TRBJ2-7, with 9 positions matching TRBD2. The germline CDR1 and CDR2 sequences are DFQATT and SNEGSKA (reference sequence). The V segment lost 0 bases and the J segment 3 bases; nucleotides outside the gene matches: 3. The length of the CDR3 is 14 residues. CDR3 DNA: TGCAGTGCTAGAGATCGACTAGCGGTCTACGAGCAGTACTTC. Residues: CSARDRLAVYEQYF.

Here the CDR3 reads CAARSPGSGEQYF. The CDR3 coding sequence is TGTGCCGCCCGAAGCCCGGGTTCGGGCGAGCAGTACTTC. The rearrangement uses TRBV28 and TRBJ2-7; D uncertain. This CDR3 is built from 13 residues. V lost 11 bases and J 6 bases, leaving 20 bases between the germline ends. Germline assignment: CDR1 MDHEN and CDR2 SYDVKM.

The chain combines TRBV12-3 or TRBV12-4 with TRBJ2-5; D gene unclear. V was clipped by 6 bases and J by 4 bases, with 18 bases between them. The CDR3 covers 15 residues. The CDR3 DNA is TGTGCCAGCAGGCACGCCGGCAGTTCAGGAGAGACCCAGTACTTC. It translates to CASRHAGSSGETQYF.